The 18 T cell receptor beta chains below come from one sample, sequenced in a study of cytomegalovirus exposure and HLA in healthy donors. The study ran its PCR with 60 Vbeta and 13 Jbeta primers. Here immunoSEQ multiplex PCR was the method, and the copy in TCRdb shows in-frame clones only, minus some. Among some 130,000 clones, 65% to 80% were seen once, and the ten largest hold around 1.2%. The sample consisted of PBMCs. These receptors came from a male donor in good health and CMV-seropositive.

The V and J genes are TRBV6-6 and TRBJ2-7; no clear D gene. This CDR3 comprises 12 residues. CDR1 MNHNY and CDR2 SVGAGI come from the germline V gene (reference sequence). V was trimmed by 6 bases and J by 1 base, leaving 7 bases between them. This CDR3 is CASSPLSYEQYF. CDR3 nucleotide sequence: TGTGCCAGCAGCCCTTTGTCCTACGAGCAGTACTTC.

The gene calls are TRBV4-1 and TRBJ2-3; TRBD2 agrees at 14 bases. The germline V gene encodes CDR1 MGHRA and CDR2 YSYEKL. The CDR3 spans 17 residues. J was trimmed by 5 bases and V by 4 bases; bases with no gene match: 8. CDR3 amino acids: CASSLRLAGGSGDTQYF. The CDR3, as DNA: TGCGCCAGCAGCCTACGACTAGCGGGGGGGTCTGGAGATACGCAGTATTTT.

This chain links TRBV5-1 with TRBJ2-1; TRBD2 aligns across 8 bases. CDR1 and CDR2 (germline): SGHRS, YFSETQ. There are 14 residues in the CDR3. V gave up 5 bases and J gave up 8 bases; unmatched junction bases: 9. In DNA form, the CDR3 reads TGCGCCAGCAGTCTCGGGACTAGATCGGATGAGCAGTTCTTC. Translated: CASSLGTRSDEQFF. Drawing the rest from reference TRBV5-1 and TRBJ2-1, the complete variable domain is KAGVTQTPRYLIKTRGQQVTLSCSPISGHRSVSWYQQTPGQGLQFLFEYFSETQRNKGNFPGRFSGRQFSNSRSEMNVSTLELGDSALYLCASSLGTRSDEQFFGPGTRLTVL.

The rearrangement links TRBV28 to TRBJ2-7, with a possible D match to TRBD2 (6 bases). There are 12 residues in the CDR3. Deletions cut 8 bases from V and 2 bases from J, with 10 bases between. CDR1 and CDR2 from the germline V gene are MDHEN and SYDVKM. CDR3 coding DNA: TGTGCCAGCGGGACTTATGCCTACGAGCAGTACTTC. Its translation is CASGTYAYEQYF.

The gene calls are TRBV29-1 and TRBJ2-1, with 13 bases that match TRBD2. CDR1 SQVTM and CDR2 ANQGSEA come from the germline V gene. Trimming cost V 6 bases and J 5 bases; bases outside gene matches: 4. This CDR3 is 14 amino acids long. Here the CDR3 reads CSVAGTSGDNEQFF. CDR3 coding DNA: TGCAGCGTGGCTGGGACTAGCGGGGACAATGAGCAGTTCTTC.

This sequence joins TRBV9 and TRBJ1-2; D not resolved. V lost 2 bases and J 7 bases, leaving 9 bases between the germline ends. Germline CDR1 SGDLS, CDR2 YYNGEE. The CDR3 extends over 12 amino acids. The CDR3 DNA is TGTGCCAGCAGCGTTCGGGAACGTGGCTACACCTTC. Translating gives CASSVRERGYTF. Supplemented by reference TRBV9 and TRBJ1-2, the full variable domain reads DSGVTQTPKHLITATGQRVTLRCSPRSGDLSVYWYQQSLDQGLQFLIQYYNGEERAKGNILERFSAQQFPDLHSELNLSSLELGDSALYFCASSVRERGYTFGSGTRLTVV.

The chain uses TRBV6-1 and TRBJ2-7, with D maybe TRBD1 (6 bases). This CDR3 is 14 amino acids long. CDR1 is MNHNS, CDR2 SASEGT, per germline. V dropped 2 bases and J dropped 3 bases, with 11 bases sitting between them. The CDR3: CASSEKDSIYEQYF. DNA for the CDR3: TGTGCCAGCAGTGAAAAGGACAGTATCTACGAGCAGTACTTC.

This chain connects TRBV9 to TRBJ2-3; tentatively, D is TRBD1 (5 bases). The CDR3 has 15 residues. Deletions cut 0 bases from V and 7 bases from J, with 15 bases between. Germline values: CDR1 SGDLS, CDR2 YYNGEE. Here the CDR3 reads CASSVDAARQNTQYF. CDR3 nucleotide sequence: TGTGCCAGCAGCGTAGACGCTGCCCGACAGAATACGCAGTATTTT.

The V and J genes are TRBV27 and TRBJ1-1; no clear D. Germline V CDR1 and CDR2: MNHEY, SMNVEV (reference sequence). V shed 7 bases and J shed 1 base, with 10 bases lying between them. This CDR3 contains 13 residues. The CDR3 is CASMFAGNTEAFF. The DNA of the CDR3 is TGTGCCAGCATGTTCGCAGGGAACACTGAAGCTTTCTTT.

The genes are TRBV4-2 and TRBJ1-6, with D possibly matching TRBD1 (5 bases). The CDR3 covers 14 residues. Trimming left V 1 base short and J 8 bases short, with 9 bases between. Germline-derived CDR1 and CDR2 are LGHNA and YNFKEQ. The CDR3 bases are TGTGCCAGCAGCCAAGGGACATCGGATTCACCCCTCCACTTT. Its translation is CASSQGTSDSPLHF.

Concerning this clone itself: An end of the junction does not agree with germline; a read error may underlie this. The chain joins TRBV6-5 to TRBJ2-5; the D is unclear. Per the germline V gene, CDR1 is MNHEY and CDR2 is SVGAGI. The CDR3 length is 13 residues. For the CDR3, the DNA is TGTGCCAGCAGTAACTCGCAGCTAGAAACCCAGTACTTC. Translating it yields CASSNSQLETQYF.

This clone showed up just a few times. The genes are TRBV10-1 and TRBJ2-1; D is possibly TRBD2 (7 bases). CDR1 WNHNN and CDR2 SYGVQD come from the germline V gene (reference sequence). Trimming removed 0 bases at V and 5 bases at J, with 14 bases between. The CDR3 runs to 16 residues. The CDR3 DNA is TGCGCCAGCAGTGAGTCAATTGGGGGGGCCAACAATGAGCAGTTCTTC. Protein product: CASSESIGGANNEQFF.

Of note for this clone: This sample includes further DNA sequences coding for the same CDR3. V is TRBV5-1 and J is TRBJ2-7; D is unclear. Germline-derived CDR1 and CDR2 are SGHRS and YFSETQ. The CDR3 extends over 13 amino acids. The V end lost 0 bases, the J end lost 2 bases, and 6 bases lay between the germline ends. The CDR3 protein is CASSLAQTYEQYF. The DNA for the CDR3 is TGCGCCAGCAGCTTGGCACAGACCTACGAGCAGTACTTC.

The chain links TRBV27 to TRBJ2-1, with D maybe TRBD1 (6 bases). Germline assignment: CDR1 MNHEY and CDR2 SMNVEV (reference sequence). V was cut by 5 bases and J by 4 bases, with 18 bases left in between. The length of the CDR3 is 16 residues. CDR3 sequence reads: CASSSFPLGGYNEQFF. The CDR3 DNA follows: TGTGCCAGCAGTAGCTTCCCACTAGGGGGATACAATGAGCAGTTCTTC.

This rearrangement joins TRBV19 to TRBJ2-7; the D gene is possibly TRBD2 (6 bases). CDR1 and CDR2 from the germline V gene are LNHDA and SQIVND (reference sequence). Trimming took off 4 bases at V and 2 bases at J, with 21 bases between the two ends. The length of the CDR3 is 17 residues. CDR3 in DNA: TGTGCCAGTAGTAATCCCCCCAGCAGCGGGCTTACCTACGAGCAGTACTTC. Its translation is CASSNPPSSGLTYEQYF.

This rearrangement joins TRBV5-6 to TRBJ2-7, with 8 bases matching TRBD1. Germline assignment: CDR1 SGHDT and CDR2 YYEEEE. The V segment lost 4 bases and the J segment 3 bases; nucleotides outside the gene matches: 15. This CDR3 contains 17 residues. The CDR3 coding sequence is TGTGCCAGCAGCCACCCGACACTCCGGGACAGGAACTACGAGCAGTACTTC. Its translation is CASSHPTLRDRNYEQYF. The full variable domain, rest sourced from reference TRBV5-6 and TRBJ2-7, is DAGVTQSPTHLIKTRGQQVTLRCSPKSGHDTVSWYQQALGQGPQFIFQYYEEEERQRGNFPDRFSGHQFPNYSSELNVNALLLGDSALYLCASSHPTLRDRNYEQYFGPGTRLTVT.

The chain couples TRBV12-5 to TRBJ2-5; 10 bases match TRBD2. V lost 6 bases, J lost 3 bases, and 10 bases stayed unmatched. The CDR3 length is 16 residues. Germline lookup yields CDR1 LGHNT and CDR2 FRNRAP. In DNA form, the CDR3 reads TGTGCTAGTGGGGCCTCTAGGCTAGCGGGGGAAGAGACCCAGTACTTC. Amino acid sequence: CASGASRLAGEETQYF.

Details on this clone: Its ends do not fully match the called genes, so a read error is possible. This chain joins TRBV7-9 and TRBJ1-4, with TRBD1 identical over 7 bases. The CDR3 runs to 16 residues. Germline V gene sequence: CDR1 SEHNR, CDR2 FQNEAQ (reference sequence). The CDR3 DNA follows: TGTTCCAGCAGCCTCACGGGACAGCCAACTAATGAAAAACTGTTTTTT. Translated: CSSSLTGQPTNEKLFF.